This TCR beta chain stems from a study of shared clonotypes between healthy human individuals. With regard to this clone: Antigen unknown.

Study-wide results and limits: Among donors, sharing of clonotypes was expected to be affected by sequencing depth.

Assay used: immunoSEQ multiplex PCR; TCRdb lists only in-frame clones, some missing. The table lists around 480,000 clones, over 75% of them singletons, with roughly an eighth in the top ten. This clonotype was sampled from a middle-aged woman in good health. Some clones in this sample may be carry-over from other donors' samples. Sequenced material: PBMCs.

CDR3 residues: CASSSTRQGAREKLFF. CDR3 bases: TGTGCCAGCAGTTCGACCAGACAGGGGGCCAGGGAAAAACTGTTTTTT. The chain has TRBV28 and TRBJ1-4; 10 positions match TRBD1. Germline V lookup: CDR1 MDHEN, CDR2 SYDVKM. The CDR3 spans 16 residues. V gave up 4 bases and J gave up 8 bases; unmatched junction bases: 10.